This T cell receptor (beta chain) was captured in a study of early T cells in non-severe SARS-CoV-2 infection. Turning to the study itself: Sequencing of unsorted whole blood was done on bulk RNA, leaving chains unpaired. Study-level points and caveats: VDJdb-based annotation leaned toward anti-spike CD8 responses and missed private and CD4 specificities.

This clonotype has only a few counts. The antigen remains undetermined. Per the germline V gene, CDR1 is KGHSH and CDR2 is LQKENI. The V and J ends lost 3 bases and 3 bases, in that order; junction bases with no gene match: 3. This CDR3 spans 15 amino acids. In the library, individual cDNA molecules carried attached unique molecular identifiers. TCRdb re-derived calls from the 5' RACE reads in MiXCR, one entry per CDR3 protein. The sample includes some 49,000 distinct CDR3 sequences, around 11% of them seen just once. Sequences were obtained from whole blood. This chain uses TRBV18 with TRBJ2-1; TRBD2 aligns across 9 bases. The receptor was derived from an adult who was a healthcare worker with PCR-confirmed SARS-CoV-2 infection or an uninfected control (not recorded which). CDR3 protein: CASSPRSGGYNEQFF. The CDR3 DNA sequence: TGTGCCAGCTCACCGCGTAGCGGGGGCTACAATGAGCAGTTCTTC.